These 14 T cell receptor beta chains originate from one sample sequenced in a study of blood T cell repertoires in COVID-19 (dated by TCRdb to 2018 to 2020). The library was built by means of the immunoSEQ multiplex PCR assay. The source is immuneACCESS, and TCRdb retained only in-frame sequences with V and J called. Part of the clones is not carried over; for the studies checked, unresolved V genes explain less than half of this, and the remainder is unexplained. The sample contains approximately 180,000 clones, more than 75% of them found a single time. Jointly, the top ten make up around 1.2% of the sample. Sequencing was carried out using PBMCs or T cells enriched from blood (not recorded which). The origin of the receptors is a human donor with acute COVID-19. The donor label of this sample is uncertain.

This chain links TRBV28 with TRBJ2-7; 7 positions match TRBD1. The V segment lost 4 bases and the J segment 7 bases; nucleotides outside the gene matches: 13. The CDR3 totals 15 residues. Germline lookup yields CDR1 MDHEN and CDR2 SYDVKM. CDR3 sequence (DNA): TGTGCCAGCAGTTGGCACAGGGGCCTTTTAAGGGAGCAGTACTTC. The encoded protein is CASSWHRGLLREQYF.

V usage is TRBV11-2 and J usage is TRBJ1-1; D not resolved. Per the germline V gene, CDR1 is SGHAT and CDR2 is FQNNGV. V dropped 2 bases and J dropped 0 bases, with 7 bases sitting between them. This CDR3 is 14 amino acids long. The CDR3 sequence is CASSLKPLNTEAFF. CDR3 DNA sequence: TGTGCCAGCAGCTTAAAGCCCCTGAACACTGAAGCTTTCTTT.

This clone appeared a few times. The V and J genes are TRBV25-1 and TRBJ1-2; D remains ambiguous. The ends were cut back, 3 bases at V and 6 bases at J, with 14 bases in the middle. This CDR3 is 14 amino acids long. Germline V gene data show CDR1 as MGHDK and CDR2 as SYGVNS. The CDR3 protein is CASSDLGQEDGYTF. The CDR3 region has the DNA TGTGCCAGCAGTGATCTTGGCCAGGAGGATGGCTACACCTTC.

This sequence joins TRBV30 and TRBJ1-5; no definite D call. Looked up from germline, CDR1 is GTSNPN and CDR2 is SVGIG (reference sequence). This CDR3 comprises 15 residues. V was trimmed by 2 bases and J by 6 bases, leaving 17 bases between them. CDR3 sequence (DNA): TGTGCCTGGAGTCCACCGCGCGCGTTCGGTCAGCCCCAGCATTTT. It is translated as CAWSPPRAFGQPQHF.

This chain joins TRBV5-6 and TRBJ2-1, with TRBD1 as a possible D gene (5 bases). Germline CDR1 reads SGHDT; CDR2 reads YYEEEE. Trimming stripped 0 bases from V and 2 bases from J, with 6 bases between. The CDR3 length is 14 residues. The CDR3 DNA is TGTGCCAGCAGCTTGGAGACAGCCTACAATGAGCAGTTCTTC. Protein product: CASSLETAYNEQFF.

The V and J genes are TRBV5-4 and TRBJ1-5; D perhaps matches TRBD1 (5 bases). The V and J ends lost 4 bases and 3 bases respectively, with 14 bases between them. Per the germline V gene, CDR1 is SGHNT and CDR2 is YYREEE (reference sequence). This CDR3 has 15 amino acids. The CDR3 is CASSLGGTDNQPQHF. The CDR3 DNA reads TGTGCCAGCAGCCTGGGCGGGACGGACAATCAGCCCCAGCATTTT.

This chain links TRBV18 with TRBJ1-2; 10 bases align to TRBD1. The CDR3 consists of 17 residues. Germline-derived CDR1 and CDR2 are KGHSH and LQKENI. V trimming: 0 bases; J trimming: 4 bases; junction bases outside the gene matches: 8. The CDR3 DNA is TGTGCCAGCTCACCACCCCGGGGAAGGGACAGGGGCTATGGCTACACCTTC. Its translation: CASSPPRGRDRGYGYTF.

This chain links TRBV2 with TRBJ1-4; D uncertain. This CDR3 spans 15 amino acids. Trimming removed 2 bases from V and 3 bases from J, with 10 bases in between. CDR1 is SNHLY and CDR2 is FYNNEI in the germline V gene. This CDR3 reads CASSEYGEPNEKLFF. Here the CDR3 DNA reads TGTGCCAGCAGTGAATATGGGGAGCCTAATGAAAAACTGTTTTTT.

The CDR3 DNA follows: TGTGCCAGCATCGGACTAGCGGCTTCCTACGAGCAGTACTTC. Protein: CASIGLAASYEQYF. The rearrangement uses TRBV28 and TRBJ2-7; the match to TRBD2 covers 10 bases. This CDR3 has 14 amino acids. Germline-derived CDR1 and CDR2 are MDHEN and SYDVKM. V shed 7 bases, J shed 1 base, and the junction held 4 bases outside the gene matches.

CDR3 coding DNA: TGTGCCAGCAGCTTAGGGTCGACCTCGGGACAGGGTTATGGCTACACCTTC. Amino acid sequence: CASSLGSTSGQGYGYTF. The rearrangement joins TRBV7-2 to TRBJ1-2; 9 bases line up with TRBD1. Looked up from germline, CDR1 is SGHTA and CDR2 is FQGNSA. This CDR3 has 17 amino acids. V lost 1 base to trimming and J lost 5 bases; unmatched junction nucleotides: 11.

The chain combines TRBV19 with TRBJ2-4, with D possibly being TRBD2 (7 bases). Germline V CDR1 and CDR2: LNHDA, SQIVND (reference sequence). V was clipped by 6 bases and J by 2 bases, with 14 bases between them. CDR3 length: 15 amino acids. CDR3: CASRGGGLTKNIQYF. CDR3 sequence (DNA): TGTGCCAGTAGGGGCGGGGGCTTGACCAAAAACATTCAGTACTTC.

DNA of the CDR3: TGTGCCAGCTCACCACCTAGCGAGTCCTACAATGAGCAGTTCTTC. Protein: CASSPPSESYNEQFF. This chain links TRBV18 with TRBJ2-1, with a weak D call TRBD2 (5 bases). The V and J ends lost 0 bases and 1 base respectively, with 7 bases between them. The CDR3 has 15 residues. CDR1 KGHSH and CDR2 LQKENI come from the germline V gene.

The rearrangement uses TRBV20-1 and TRBJ2-7, with TRBD2 identical over 8 bases. Losses at the gene ends were 3 bases for V and 6 bases for J; bases not matched to a gene: 10. The length of the CDR3 is 14 residues. Germline V lookup: CDR1 DFQATT, CDR2 SNEGSKA (reference sequence). CDR3 coding DNA: TGCAGTGCTAGTCCGGGACTAGTTTTGAGCGAGCAGTACTTC. Protein: CSASPGLVLSEQYF.

V and J are TRBV5-1 and TRBJ2-7, with 8 nucleotides matching TRBD2. J gave up 3 bases and V 4 bases, and 9 bases lay outside the gene matches. The CDR3 loop spans 15 amino acids. CDR1 and CDR2 from the germline V gene are SGHRS and YFSETQ. CDR3: CASSPRGGLLYEQYF. The CDR3 nucleotides are TGCGCCAGCAGCCCTCGGGGGGGGCTTCTCTACGAGCAGTACTTC.